A single sample gave rise to the 3 T cell receptor beta chains below, sequenced in a study of blood T cell repertoires in COVID-19. Generated by immunoSEQ multiplex PCR, the TCRdb table keeps only in-frame clones and is missing some. The sample holds fewer than 200,000 clones, 70% to 85% seen once. Material for sequencing was PBMCs or T cells enriched from blood (not recorded which). These TCRs come from a man aged 45-60 years who had recovered from COVID-19.

This CDR3 reads CASSFRLDNSPLHF. The CDR3 bases are TGTGCCAGCAGCTTCCGGTTAGATAATTCACCCCTCCACTTT. V and J are TRBV7-8 and TRBJ1-6; unclear D gene. Trimming stripped 3 bases from V and 5 bases from J, with 8 bases between. The CDR3 runs to 14 residues. Germline V gene data show CDR1 as SGHVS and CDR2 as FQNEAQ. The full variable domain, rest sourced from reference TRBV7-8 and TRBJ1-6, is GAGVSQSPRYKVAKRGQDVALRCDPISGHVSLFWYQQALGQGPEFLTYFQNEAQLDKSGLPSDRFFAERPEGSVSTLKIQRTQQEDSAVYLCASSFRLDNSPLHFGNGTRLTVT.

This clone has a handful of counts. The chain carries TRBV19 and TRBJ1-4; unclear D gene. Looked up from germline, CDR1 is LNHDA and CDR2 is SQIVND (reference sequence). The CDR3 has 15 residues. Trimming took off 3 bases at V and 0 bases at J, with 8 bases between the two ends. CDR3 in amino acids: CASSIELATNEKLFF. The CDR3 DNA sequence: TGTGCCAGTAGTATTGAGCTAGCAACTAATGAAAAACTGTTTTTT.

The chain carries TRBV28 and TRBJ1-5; unclear D gene. Per germline, CDR1 MDHEN and CDR2 SYDVKM. The CDR3 runs 15 residues. V dropped 5 bases and J dropped 2 bases, with 13 bases sitting between them. The CDR3 sequence: CASSKSVVGNQPQHF. As DNA, the CDR3 is TGTGCCAGCAGTAAGTCAGTGGTCGGCAATCAGCCCCAGCATTTT.